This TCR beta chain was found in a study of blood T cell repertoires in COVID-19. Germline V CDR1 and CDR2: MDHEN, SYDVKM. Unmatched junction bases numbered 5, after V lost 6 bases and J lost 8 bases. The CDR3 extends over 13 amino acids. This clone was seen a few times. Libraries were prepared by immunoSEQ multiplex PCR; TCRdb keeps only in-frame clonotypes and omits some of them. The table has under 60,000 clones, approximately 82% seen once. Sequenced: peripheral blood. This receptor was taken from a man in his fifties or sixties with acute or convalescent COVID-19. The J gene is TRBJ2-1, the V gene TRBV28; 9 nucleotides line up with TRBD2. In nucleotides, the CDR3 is TGTGCCAGCAGCGGGCGGGGGGGCCATGAGCAGTTCTTC. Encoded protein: CASSGRGGHEQFF. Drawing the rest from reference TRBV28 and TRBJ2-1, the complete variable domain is DVKVTQSSRYLVKRTGEKVFLECVQDMDHENMFWYRQDPGLGLRLIYFSYDVKMKEKGDIPEGYSVSREKKERFSLILESASTNQTSMYLCASSGRGGHEQFFGPGTRLTVL.